This T cell receptor beta chain was recovered during a study of T cell repertoires in cytomegalovirus infection. Study in general: Public TCR beta signatures were indicative of both CMV infection and a matching HLA type.

The CDR3 has 13 residues. The germline gives CDR1 SQVTM, CDR2 ANQGSEA. Trimming at V came to 4 bases and at J to 3 bases, leaving 4 bases not matched to a gene. Note on this clonotype: What it recognizes is unknown.

One entry per CDR3 protein, called by TCRdb with MiXCR from the reads. This sample has around 190,000 distinct CDR3 sequences, with 13% to 15% found just once. Study-wide findings and caveats: CMV-specific TCR beta clonotypes restricted by HLA-C dominated the ex vivo response. Based on cumulative public TCR beta family frequency, carriers of CMV plus the relevant HLA were identified.

Material for sequencing was PBMCs. The rearrangement uses TRBV29-1 and TRBJ2-7; TRBD1 aligns across 9 bases. This clonotype was obtained from a human donor in good health (CMV status not recorded). Some clones in this sample may be carry-over from other donors' samples. Here the CDR3 reads CSVATGGFYEQYF. The CDR3 DNA reads as TGCAGCGTTGCGACAGGGGGATTCTACGAGCAGTACTTC.